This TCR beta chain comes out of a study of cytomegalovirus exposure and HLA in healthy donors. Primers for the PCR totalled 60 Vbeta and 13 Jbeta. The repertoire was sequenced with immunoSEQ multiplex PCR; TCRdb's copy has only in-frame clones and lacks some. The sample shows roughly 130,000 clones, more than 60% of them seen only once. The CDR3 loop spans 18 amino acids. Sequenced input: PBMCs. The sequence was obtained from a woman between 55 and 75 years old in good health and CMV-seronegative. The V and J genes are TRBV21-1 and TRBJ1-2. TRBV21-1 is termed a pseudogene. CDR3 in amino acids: CASSKSTLGAREGYGYTF. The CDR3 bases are TGTGCCAGCAGCAAAAGTACTCTGGGCGCCCGGGAGGGCTATGGCTACACCTTC.